This TCR beta chain stems from a study of CD8 T cells in ankylosing spondylitis. Study conclusions and caveats: Some motif variants had been reported before (in reactive arthritis synovial fluid and blood). Disease-linked clones, CD8+, were relatively rare in peripheral blood. In ankylosing spondylitis patients, matched synovial fluid reportedly showed significant enrichment of disease-linked clones. Among TCR beta sequences, a motif of several highly homologous variants appeared characteristic of ankylosing spondylitis blood.

Preparation of TCR beta libraries was done by quantitative 5'-RACE with molecular barcodes. TCRdb re-called the 5' RACE reads through MiXCR, storing one row per CDR3 protein. The sample lists more than 500,000 distinct CDR3 sequences, about 5.2% seen once, with 3% to 4% in the top ten. At least ten counts were recorded for this clonotype. What it recognizes is unknown. Compared with germline, one end of the junction differs, possibly owing to a read error. CDR1 and CDR2 from the germline V gene are SGHRS and YFSETQ. The length of the CDR3 is 13 residues. This sequence was found in a male donor with ankylosing spondylitis. Sequencing used blood, either unsorted or a sorted T cell fraction (not recorded which). The V call is TRBV5-1, the J call TRBJ1-5; D unclear. The CDR3 DNA sequence: TGTGCCAGCAGTTTAGTGGGCGATCAGCCCCAGCATTTT. The encoded protein is CASSLVGDQPQHF.